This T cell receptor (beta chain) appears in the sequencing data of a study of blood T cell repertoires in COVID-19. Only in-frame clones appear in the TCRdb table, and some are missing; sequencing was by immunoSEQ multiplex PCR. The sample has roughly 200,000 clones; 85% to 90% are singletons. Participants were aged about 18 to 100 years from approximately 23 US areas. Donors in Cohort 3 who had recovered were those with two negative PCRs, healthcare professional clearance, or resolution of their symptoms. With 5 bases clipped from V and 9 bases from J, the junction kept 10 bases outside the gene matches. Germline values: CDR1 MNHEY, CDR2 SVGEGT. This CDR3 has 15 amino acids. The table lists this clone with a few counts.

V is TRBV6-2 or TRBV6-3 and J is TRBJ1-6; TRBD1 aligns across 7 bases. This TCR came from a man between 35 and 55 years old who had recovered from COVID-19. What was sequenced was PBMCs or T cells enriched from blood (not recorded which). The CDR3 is CASSPAGGVSSPLHF. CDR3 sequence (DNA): TGTGCCAGCAGTCCAGCAGGGGGAGTGAGTTCACCCCTCCACTTT.